A selection of T cell receptor beta chains follows, all from one sample in a study of blood T cell repertoires in COVID-19. Here immunoSEQ multiplex PCR was the method, and the copy in TCRdb shows in-frame clones only, minus some. Seen here are 250,000 to 400,000 clones, under 90% observed once, and the top ten hold 5% to 5.5%. The sequencing sample was made of PBMCs or T cells enriched from blood (not recorded which). All receptors derive from a man aged 60 to 75 who had recovered from COVID-19. CDR3s include the opening cysteine and the closing phenylalanine or tryptophan. D genes are given only for firm matches. Expanded clones get a size class; other rows say once, few or many, or leave the size out.

>TRBJ2-5|TRBV28|-|-
CASSLEDSQETQYF
TGTGCCAGCAGTTTAGAAGACTCCCAAGAGACCCAGTACTTC
>TRBJ2-3|TRBV15|-|TRBD2
CATSSGLAGITDTQYF
TGTGCCACCAGCAGTGGACTAGCGGGAATAACAGATACGCAGTATTTT
>TRBJ1-2|TRBV24-1|-|TRBD1
CATSGDSLYGYTF
TGTGCCACCAGTGGGGACAGCCTCTATGGCTACACCTTC
>TRBJ1-1|TRBV5-1|-|-
CASSFDKMNTEAFF
TGCGCCAGCAGCTTCGACAAGATGAACACTGAAGCTTTCTTT
>TRBJ1-2|TRBV14|-|-
CASSQDPGDYGYTF
TGTGCCAGCAGCCAAGATCCCGGGGACTATGGCTACACCTTC
>TRBJ1-4|TRBV27|-|-
CASSLTQVHEKLFF
TGTGCCAGCAGTTTAACCCAGGTTCATGAAAAACTGTTTTTT
>TRBJ1-4|TRBV6-4|-|TRBD1
CASSDSKGATNEKLFF
TGTGCCAGCAGTGACTCAAAGGGGGCCACTAATGAAAAACTGTTTTTT
>TRBJ1-2|TRBV7-9|-|-
CASSLTTADYGYTF
TGTGCCAGCAGCTTAACGACGGCGGACTATGGCTACACCTTC
>TRBJ2-1|TRBV5-1|-|TRBD1
CASSLVGTGGWEEQFF
TGCGCCAGCAGCTTGGTCGGGACAGGGGGATGGGAGGAGCAGTTCTTC
>TRBJ2-7|TRBV4-2|-|-
CASSEGLSYEQYF
TGTGCCAGCAGTGAGGGACTTTCCTACGAGCAGTACTTC
>TRBJ2-2|TRBV6-4|-|-
CASSDSTGIGELFF
TGTGCCAGCAGTGACTCAACAGGGATTGGGGAGCTGTTTTTT
>TRBJ1-4|TRBV7-9|-|TRBD1
CASSSPTGRSGKLFF
TGTGCCAGCAGCTCCCCGACAGGGAGGAGCGGAAAACTGTTTTTT
>TRBJ2-1|TRBV5-4|once|TRBD2
CASSLSSGGYGNEQFF
TGTGCCAGCAGCTTGTCTAGCGGGGGTTATGGCAATGAGCAGTTCTTC
>TRBJ1-4|TRBV24-1|-|-
CATSDPGGPNEKLFF
TGTGCCACCAGTGACCCGGGGGGGCCGAATGAAAAACTGTTTTTT
>TRBJ2-5|TRBV7-2|-|TRBD1
CASSPGQGAAVETQYF
TGTGCCAGCAGCCCGGGACAGGGGGCGGCCGTGGAGACCCAGTACTTC
>TRBJ1-5|TRBV18|-|-
CASSPQYYQPQHF
TGTGCCAGCTCACCACAGTACTATCAGCCCCAGCATTTT
>TRBJ2-7|TRBV3-1/TRBV3-2|many|-
CASSRHDTREQYF
TGTGCCAGCAGCCGGCATGACACCCGCGAGCAGTACTTC
>TRBJ2-7|TRBV27|-|TRBD1
CASSFTGTGDYEQYF
TGTGCCAGCAGTTTCACCGGGACAGGGGACTACGAGCAGTACTTC
>TRBJ1-4|TRBV18|-|-
CASSPPEAGDGDEKLFF
TGTGCCAGCTCACCACCGGAAGCGGGGGACGGTGATGAAAAACTGTTTTTT
>TRBJ1-2|TRBV30|-|-
CAWSLRPGVPGDYGYTF
TGTGCCTGGAGTCTGCGCCCCGGGGTCCCTGGGGACTATGGCTACACCTTC
>TRBJ1-5|TRBV28|few|TRBD1
CASSFYGQGNQPQHF
TGTGCCAGCAGTTTTTATGGACAGGGAAATCAGCCCCAGCATTTT
>TRBJ1-3|TRBV15|-|TRBD1
CATSRGGTDTSGNTIYF
TGTGCCACCAGCAGAGGGGGGACAGACACCTCTGGAAACACCATATATTTT
>TRBJ1-1|TRBV6-2/TRBV6-3|few|-
CASSSLNRVTEAFF
TGTGCCAGCAGTTCCCTTAACAGGGTCACTGAAGCTTTCTTT
>TRBJ2-7|TRBV10-3|-|TRBD1
CAIRDRDYEQYF
TGTGCCATCCGGGACAGAGACTACGAGCAGTACTTC
>TRBJ1-5|TRBV28|few|TRBD1
CASSTQGIRNQPQHF
TGTGCCAGCAGTACACAGGGGATCCGCAATCAGCCCCAGCATTTT
>TRBJ1-1|TRBV6-2/TRBV6-3|-|TRBD1
CASSYSIRTGKWGTEAFF
TGTGCCAGCAGTTACTCGATAAGGACAGGGAAGTGGGGAACTGAAGCTTTCTTT
>TRBJ1-2|TRBV30|-|-
CAWTRGLYGYTF
TGTGCCTGGACCCGGGGATTGTATGGCTACACCTTC
>TRBJ1-5|TRBV28|-|TRBD1
CASSQGDSLNQPQHF
TGTGCCAGCAGTCAAGGGGACAGTCTAAACCAGCCCCAGCATTTT
>TRBJ2-1|TRBV7-3|-|TRBD2
CASSLRSGRDTYNEQFF
TGTGCCAGCAGCTTGCGGAGCGGGAGGGATACCTACAATGAGCAGTTCTTC
>TRBJ1-2|TRBV19|-|TRBD1
CASSSDRVYGYTF
TGTGCCAGTAGCAGCGACAGGGTCTATGGCTACACCTTC
>TRBJ2-7|TRBV10-3|once|-
CAISESSLGSEQYF
TGTGCCATCAGTGAGTCGAGTCTAGGCTCCGAGCAGTACTTC
>TRBJ2-7|TRBV27|-|TRBD1
CASSLYTGTGGTYEQYF
TGTGCCAGCAGTTTATACACCGGGACAGGGGGTACCTACGAGCAGTACTTC
>TRBJ2-1|TRBV6-5|once|TRBD2
CATRPLAAVNEQFF
TGTGCCACCAGACCACTAGCGGCGGTCAATGAGCAGTTCTTC
>TRBJ2-2|TRBV3-1/TRBV3-2|-|-
CASSQEFGRVAGELFF
TGTGCCAGCAGCCAAGAGTTTGGCAGGGTGGCCGGGGAGCTGTTTTTT
>TRBJ2-7|TRBV25-1|-|-
CASSLVSGSPYEQYF
TGTGCCAGCAGTCTAGTGTCCGGGAGCCCCTACGAGCAGTACTTC
>TRBJ1-6|TRBV18|-|-
CASSPTPPQGTNNSPLHF
TGTGCCAGCTCACCAACCCCCCCACAGGGAACGAATAATTCACCCCTCCACTTT
>TRBJ2-7|TRBV9|-|-
CASSAGALASYEQYF
TGTGCCAGCAGCGCGGGAGCCCTTGCCTCCTACGAGCAGTACTTC
>TRBJ1-4|TRBV5-1|-|TRBD1
CASSRGQGDEKLFF
TGCGCCAGCAGCCGGGGACAGGGGGATGAAAAACTGTTTTTT